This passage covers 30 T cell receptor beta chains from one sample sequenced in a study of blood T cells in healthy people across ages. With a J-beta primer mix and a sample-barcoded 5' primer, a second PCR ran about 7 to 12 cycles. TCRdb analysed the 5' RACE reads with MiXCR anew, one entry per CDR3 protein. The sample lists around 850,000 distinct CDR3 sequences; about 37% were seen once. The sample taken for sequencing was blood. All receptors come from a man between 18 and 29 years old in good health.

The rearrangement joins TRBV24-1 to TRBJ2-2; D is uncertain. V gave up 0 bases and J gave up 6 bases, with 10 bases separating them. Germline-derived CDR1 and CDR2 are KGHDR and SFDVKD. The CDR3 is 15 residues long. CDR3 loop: CATSDLPEESGELFF. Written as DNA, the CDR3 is TGTGCCACCAGTGATTTGCCCGAGGAATCCGGGGAGCTGTTTTTT.

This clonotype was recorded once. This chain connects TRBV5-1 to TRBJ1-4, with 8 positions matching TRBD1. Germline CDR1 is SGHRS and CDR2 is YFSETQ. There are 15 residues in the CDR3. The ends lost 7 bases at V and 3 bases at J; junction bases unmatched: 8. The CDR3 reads CASAEMTGANEKLFF. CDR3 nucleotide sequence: TGCGCCAGCGCCGAGATGACAGGGGCTAATGAAAAACTGTTTTTT.

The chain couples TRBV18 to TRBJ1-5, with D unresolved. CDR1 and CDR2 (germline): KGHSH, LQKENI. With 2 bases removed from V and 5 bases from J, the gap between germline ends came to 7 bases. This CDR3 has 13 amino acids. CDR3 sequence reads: CASSPYSDQPQHF. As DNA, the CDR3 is TGTGCCAGCTCACCATATTCAGATCAGCCCCAGCATTTT.

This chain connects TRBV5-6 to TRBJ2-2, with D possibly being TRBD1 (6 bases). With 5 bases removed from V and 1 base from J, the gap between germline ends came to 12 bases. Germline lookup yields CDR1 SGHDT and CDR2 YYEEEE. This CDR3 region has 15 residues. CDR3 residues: CASRNRVKNTGELFF. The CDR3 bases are TGTGCCAGCAGAAACAGGGTAAAGAACACCGGGGAGCTGTTTTTT.

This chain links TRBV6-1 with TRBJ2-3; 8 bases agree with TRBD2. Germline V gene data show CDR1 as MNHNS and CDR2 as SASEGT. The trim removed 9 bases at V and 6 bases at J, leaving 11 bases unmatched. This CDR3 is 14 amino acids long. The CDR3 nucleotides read TGTGCCAGTACACGGGGGGGACGACAGGATACGCAGTATTTT. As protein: CASTRGGRQDTQYF.

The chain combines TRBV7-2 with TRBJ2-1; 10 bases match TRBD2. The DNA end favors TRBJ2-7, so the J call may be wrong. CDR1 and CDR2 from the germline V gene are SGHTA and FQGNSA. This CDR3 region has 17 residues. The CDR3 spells CASSPESGGASYNEQYF. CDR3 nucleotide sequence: TGTGCCAGCAGCCCCGAAAGCGGGGGGGCCTCCTACAATGAGCAGTACTTC.

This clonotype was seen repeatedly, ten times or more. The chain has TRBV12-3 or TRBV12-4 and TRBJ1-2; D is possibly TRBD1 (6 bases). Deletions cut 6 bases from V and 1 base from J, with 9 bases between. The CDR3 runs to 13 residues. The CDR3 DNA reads TGTGCCAGCAGACCAGGGGTTAACTATGGCTACACCTTC. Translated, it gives CASRPGVNYGYTF.

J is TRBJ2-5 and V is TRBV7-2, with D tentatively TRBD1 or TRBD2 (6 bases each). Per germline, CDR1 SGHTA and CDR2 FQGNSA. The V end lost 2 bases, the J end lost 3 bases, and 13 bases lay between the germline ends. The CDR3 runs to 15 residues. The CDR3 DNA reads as TGTGCCAGCAGCTTAAGAGGGGGGACGGAAGAGACCCAGTACTTC. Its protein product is CASSLRGGTEETQYF. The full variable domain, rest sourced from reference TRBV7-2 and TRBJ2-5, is GAGVSQSPSNKVTEKGKDVELRCDPISGHTALYWYRQSLGQGLEFLIYFQGNSAPDKSGLPSDRFSAERTGGSVSTLTIQRTQQEDSAVYLCASSLRGGTEETQYFGPGTRLLVL.

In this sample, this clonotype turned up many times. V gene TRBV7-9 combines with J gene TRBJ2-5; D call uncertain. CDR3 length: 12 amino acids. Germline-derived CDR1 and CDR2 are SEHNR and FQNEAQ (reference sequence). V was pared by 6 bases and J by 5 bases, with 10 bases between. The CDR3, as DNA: TGTGCCAGCAGACGAGGCCGGGAGACCCAGTACTTC. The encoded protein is CASRRGRETQYF.

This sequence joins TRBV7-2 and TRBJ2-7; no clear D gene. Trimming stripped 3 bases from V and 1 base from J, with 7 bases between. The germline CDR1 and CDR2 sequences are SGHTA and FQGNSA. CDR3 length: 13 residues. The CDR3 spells CASSFDESYEQYF. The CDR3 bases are TGTGCCAGCAGCTTTGACGAATCCTACGAGCAGTACTTC.

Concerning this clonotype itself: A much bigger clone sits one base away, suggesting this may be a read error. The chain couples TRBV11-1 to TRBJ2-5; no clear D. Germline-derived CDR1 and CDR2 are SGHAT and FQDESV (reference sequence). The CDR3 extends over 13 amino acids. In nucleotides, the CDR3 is TGTGCCGGCAGGTCCGGTGATGGGGAGACCCAGTACTTC. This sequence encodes CAGRSGDGETQYF.

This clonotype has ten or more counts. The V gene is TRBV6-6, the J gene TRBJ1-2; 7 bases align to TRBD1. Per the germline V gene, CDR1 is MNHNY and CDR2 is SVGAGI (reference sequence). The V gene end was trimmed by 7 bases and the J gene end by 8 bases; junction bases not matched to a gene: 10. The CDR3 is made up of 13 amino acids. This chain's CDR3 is CASNPDRERGYTF. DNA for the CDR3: TGTGCCAGCAACCCAGACAGGGAACGGGGCTACACCTTC.

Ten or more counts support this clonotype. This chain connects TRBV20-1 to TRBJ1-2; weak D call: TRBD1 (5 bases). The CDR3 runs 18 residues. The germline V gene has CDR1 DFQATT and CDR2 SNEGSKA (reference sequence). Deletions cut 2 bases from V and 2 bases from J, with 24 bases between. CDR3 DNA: TGCAGTGCTAGACGGCCTAAGGGCTTCCAGGGATCGAACTATGGCTACACCTTC. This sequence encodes CSARRPKGFQGSNYGYTF.

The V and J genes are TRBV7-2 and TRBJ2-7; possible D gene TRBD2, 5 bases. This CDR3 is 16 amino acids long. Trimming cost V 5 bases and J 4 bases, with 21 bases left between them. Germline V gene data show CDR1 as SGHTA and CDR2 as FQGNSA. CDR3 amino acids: CASSATGGSLSYEQYF. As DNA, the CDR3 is TGTGCCAGCAGCGCGACCGGAGGCTCTCTCTCGTACGAGCAGTACTTC.

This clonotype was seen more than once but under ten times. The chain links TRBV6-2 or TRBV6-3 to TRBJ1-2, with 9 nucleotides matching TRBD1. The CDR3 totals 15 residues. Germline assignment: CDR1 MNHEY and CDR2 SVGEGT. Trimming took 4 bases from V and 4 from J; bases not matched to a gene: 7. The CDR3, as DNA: TGTGCCAGCAGTTGGGACAGGGCCTTTATCTATGGCTACACCTTC. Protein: CASSWDRAFIYGYTF.

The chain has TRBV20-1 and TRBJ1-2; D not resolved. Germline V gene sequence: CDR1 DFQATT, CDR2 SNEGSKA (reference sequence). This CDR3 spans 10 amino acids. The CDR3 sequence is CRASLNGYTF. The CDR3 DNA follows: TGCAGGGCCAGTCTCAATGGCTACACCTTC.

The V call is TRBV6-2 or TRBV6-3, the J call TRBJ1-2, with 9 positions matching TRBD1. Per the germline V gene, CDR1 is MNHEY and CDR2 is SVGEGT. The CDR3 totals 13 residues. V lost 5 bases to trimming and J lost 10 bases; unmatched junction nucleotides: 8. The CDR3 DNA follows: TGTGCCAGCAGTCCGGGACAGGGATTTAACTACACCTTC. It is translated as CASSPGQGFNYTF.

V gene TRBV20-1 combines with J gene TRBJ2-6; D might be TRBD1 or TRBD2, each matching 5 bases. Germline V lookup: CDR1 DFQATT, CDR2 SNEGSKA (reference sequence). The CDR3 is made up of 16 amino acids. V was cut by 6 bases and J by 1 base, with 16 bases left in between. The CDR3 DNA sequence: TGCAGTGCCCGAGGGGATGACCGATCTGGGGCCAACGTCCTGACTTTC. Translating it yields CSARGDDRSGANVLTF.

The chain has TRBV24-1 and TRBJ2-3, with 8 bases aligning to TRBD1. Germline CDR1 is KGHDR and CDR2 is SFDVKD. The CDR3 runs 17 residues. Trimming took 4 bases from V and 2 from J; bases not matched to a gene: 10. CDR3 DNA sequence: TGTGCCACCAGTGACCAGACGGACAGGGCAGTCACAGATACGCAGTATTTT. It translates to CATSDQTDRAVTDTQYF.

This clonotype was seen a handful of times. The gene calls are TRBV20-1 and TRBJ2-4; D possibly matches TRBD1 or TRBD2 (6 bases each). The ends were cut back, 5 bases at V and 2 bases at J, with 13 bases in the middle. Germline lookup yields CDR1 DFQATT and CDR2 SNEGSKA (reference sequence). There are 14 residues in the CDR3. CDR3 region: CSALQGGTKNIQYF. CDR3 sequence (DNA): TGCAGTGCTTTACAGGGAGGTACCAAAAACATTCAGTACTTC.

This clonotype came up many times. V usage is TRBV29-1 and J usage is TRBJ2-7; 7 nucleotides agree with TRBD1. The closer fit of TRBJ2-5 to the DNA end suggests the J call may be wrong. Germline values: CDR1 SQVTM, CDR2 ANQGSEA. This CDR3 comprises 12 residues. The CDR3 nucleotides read TGCAGCGTTGAAGAACCAGGGGGGACCCAGTACTTC. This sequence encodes CSVEEPGGTQYF.

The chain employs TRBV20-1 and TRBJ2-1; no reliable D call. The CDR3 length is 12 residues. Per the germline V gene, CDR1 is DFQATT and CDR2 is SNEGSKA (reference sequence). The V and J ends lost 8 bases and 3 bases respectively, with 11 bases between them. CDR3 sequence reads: CSIEDRYNEQFF. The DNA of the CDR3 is TGCAGTATCGAAGACCGCTACAATGAGCAGTTCTTC.

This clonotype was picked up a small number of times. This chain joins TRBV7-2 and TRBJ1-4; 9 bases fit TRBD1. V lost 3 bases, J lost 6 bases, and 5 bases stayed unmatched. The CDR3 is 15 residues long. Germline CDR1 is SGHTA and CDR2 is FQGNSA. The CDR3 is CASSFGDRDDEKLFF. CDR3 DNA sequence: TGTGCCAGCAGCTTTGGGGACAGGGACGATGAAAAACTGTTTTTT.

The CDR3 DNA follows: TGCGCCAGCAGCCGTGGGGGGTTTCAGGGTGAGCAGTTCTTC. Protein: CASSRGGFQGEQFF. The V call is TRBV5-1, the J call TRBJ2-1; a possible D gene is TRBD2 (6 bases). The germline V gene has CDR1 SGHRS and CDR2 YFSETQ. The CDR3 length is 14 residues. The ends were cut back, 4 bases at V and 9 bases at J, with 17 bases in the middle.

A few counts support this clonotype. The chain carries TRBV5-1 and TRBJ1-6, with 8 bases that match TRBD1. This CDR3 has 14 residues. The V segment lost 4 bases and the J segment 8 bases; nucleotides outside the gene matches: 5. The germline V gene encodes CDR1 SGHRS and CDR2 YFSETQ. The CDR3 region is CASSPGQVDSPLHF. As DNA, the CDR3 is TGCGCCAGCAGCCCGGGACAGGTTGATTCACCCCTCCACTTT.

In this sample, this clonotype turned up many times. The CDR3 loop reads CSAAPGQSNYGYTF. Written as DNA, the CDR3 is TGCAGCGCGGCACCGGGACAGAGTAACTATGGCTACACCTTC. The V gene is TRBV29-1, the J gene TRBJ1-2; 7 nucleotides align to TRBD1. With V trimmed by 7 bases and J by 1 base, 9 bases remained unmatched. The germline V gene has CDR1 SQVTM and CDR2 ANQGSEA. The CDR3 has 14 amino acids.

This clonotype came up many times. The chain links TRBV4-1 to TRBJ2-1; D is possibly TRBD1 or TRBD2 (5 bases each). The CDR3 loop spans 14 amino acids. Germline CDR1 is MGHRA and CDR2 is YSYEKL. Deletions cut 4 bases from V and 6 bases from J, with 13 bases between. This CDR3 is CASSLLRDPNEQFF. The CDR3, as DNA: TGCGCCAGCAGCCTTCTTCGGGACCCCAATGAGCAGTTCTTC.

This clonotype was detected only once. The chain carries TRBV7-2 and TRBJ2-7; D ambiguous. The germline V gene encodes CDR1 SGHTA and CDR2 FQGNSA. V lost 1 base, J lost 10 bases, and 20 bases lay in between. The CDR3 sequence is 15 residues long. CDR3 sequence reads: CASSLGSRLQEAQYF. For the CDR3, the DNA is TGTGCCAGCAGCTTAGGATCCCGGCTACAAGAGGCCCAGTACTTC.

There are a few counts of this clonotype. This CDR3 is CASSPEGRLYGYTF. The CDR3 DNA reads as TGTGCCAGCAGCCCAGAGGGGCGTCTCTATGGCTACACCTTC. The chain uses TRBV5-5 and TRBJ1-2; tentative D call: TRBD1 (5 bases). Trimming removed 4 bases from V and 4 bases from J, with 14 bases in between. The CDR3 runs 14 residues. Germline assignment: CDR1 SGHKS and CDR2 YYEKEE (reference sequence).

The CDR3 DNA reads as TGTGCCAGCAGTGGCAGCACTAGCGACGGCCAAAACATTCAGTACTTC. Translated, it gives CASSGSTSDGQNIQYF. V and J are TRBV25-1 and TRBJ2-4, with 7 bases lining up with TRBD2. The germline CDR1 and CDR2 sequences are MGHDK and SYGVNS. The CDR3 contains 16 residues. The V and J ends lost 4 bases and 5 bases, in that order; junction bases with no gene match: 11.